This T cell receptor (beta chain) was recovered during a study of blood T cell repertoires in COVID-19. This clone was seen just once. Some clones are missing from TCRdb's copy, which holds only in-frame ones; the method was immunoSEQ multiplex PCR. The sample gives approximately 440,000 clones, around 91% of which show up once; about 0.6% is in the top ten. V gave up 0 bases and J gave up 7 bases, with 12 bases separating them. Germline V gene lookup returns CDR1 SGHTA and CDR2 FQGTGA. CDR3 length equals 14 residues. The material sequenced was PBMCs or T cells enriched from blood (not recorded which). The V call is TRBV7-3, the J call TRBJ1-2; D not resolved. The receptor's source is a man between 18 and 35 years old who had recovered from COVID-19. CDR3 sequence: CASSLTGGLSGYTF. CDR3 DNA sequence: TGTGCCAGCAGCTTAACGGGTGGGCTGAGTGGCTACACCTTC.